These T cell receptor beta chains were read from a single sample in a study of blood T cell repertoires in COVID-19. Assay used: immunoSEQ multiplex PCR; TCRdb lists only in-frame clones, some missing. The sample yields about 200,000 clones, about nine tenths seen once. The sequencing sample was made of peripheral blood. Source of these receptors: a man older than 75 with acute or convalescent COVID-19. The CDR3 runs from the conserved cysteine through the conserved F or W. The D gene is left open where the match is weak. For some rows the clone size is stated as once, few or many, or as a class when expanded; others skip it.

>TRBV11-2|TRBJ2-4|NA|TRBD1
CASSLGRGQGKAKNIQYF
TGTGCCAGCAGCTTAGGGCGAGGACAGGGGAAAGCCAAAAACATTCAGTACTTC
>TRBV4-1|TRBJ2-3|few|TRBD1
CASSQGPDRPRTDTQYF
TGCGCCAGCAGCCAAGGCCCGGACAGGCCACGCACAGATACGCAGTATTTT
>TRBV30|TRBJ1-1|NA|NA
CAWSRQGNTEAFF
TGTGCCTGGAGTCGGCAGGGTAACACTGAAGCTTTCTTT
>TRBV19|TRBJ1-4|once|NA
CASSASPTNEKLFF
TGTGCCAGTAGTGCGTCTCCAACTAATGAAAAACTGTTTTTT
>TRBV3-1/TRBV3-2|TRBJ1-4|NA|NA
CASSQGKVHGGEKLFF
TGTGCCAGCAGCCAAGGGAAGGTACATGGCGGTGAAAAACTGTTTTTT
>TRBV19|TRBJ2-2|NA|NA
CASSIGALTGELFF
TGTGCCAGTAGTATAGGGGCCCTCACCGGGGAGCTGTTTTTT
>TRBV29-1|TRBJ2-2|NA|TRBD1
CSVQGQGAGELFF
TGCAGCGTTCAGGGACAGGGGGCCGGGGAGCTGTTTTTT
>TRBV28|TRBJ1-5|NA|TRBD1
CASKGGQGNQPQHF
TGTGCCAGCAAAGGCGGACAGGGCAATCAGCCCCAGCATTTT
>TRBV5-1|TRBJ2-5|NA|TRBD1
CASSWTGKETQYF
TGCGCCAGCAGCTGGACAGGGAAAGAGACCCAGTACTTC
>TRBV24-1|TRBJ1-5|NA|TRBD1
CATSDKRGGVSQPQHF
TGTGCCACCAGTGATAAAAGAGGGGGCGTCAGTCAGCCCCAGCATTTT
>TRBV6-6|TRBJ1-5|NA|NA
CASRYREAGNQPQHF
TGTGCCAGCAGATACAGGGAAGCGGGCAATCAGCCCCAGCATTTT
>TRBV7-9|TRBJ2-1|NA|NA
CASSPVTALGDEQFF
TGTGCCAGCAGCCCCGTAACCGCACTGGGAGATGAGCAGTTCTTC
>TRBV6-6|TRBJ2-7|NA|TRBD2
CASSPRSSGSYEQYF
TGTGCCAGCAGTCCCCGGTCTAGCGGGAGTTACGAGCAGTACTTC
>TRBV5-1|TRBJ1-1|NA|TRBD1
CASSAGTGTEAFF
TGCGCCAGCAGCGCAGGGACAGGGACTGAAGCTTTCTTT
>TRBV5-4|TRBJ1-3|NA|NA
CASSLEGTRAAGNTIYF
TGTGCCAGCAGCTTGGAAGGGACACGGGCCGCCGGAAACACCATATATTTT
>TRBV28|TRBJ1-1|NA|NA
CASPGGMGTEAFF
TGTGCCAGCCCCGGAGGGATGGGGACTGAAGCTTTCTTT
>TRBV19|TRBJ1-6|NA|NA
CASSISSGLLHF
TGTGCCAGTAGTATATCCTCAGGCCTCCTCCACTTT
>TRBV2|TRBJ2-7|NA|TRBD2
CASRREGVDEQYF
TGTGCCAGCAGGCGGGAGGGTGTGGACGAGCAGTACTTC
>TRBV28|TRBJ1-5|NA|TRBD1
CATRTQGGSNQPQHF
TGTGCCACCAGGACACAGGGGGGTAGCAATCAGCCCCAGCATTTT
>TRBV20-1|TRBJ1-2|NA|TRBD1
CSASYTGGPYGYTF
TGCAGTGCTAGTTACACAGGGGGCCCCTATGGCTACACCTTC
>TRBV29-1|TRBJ2-1|NA|TRBD2
CSVLRQNTGTSGSNEQFF
TGCAGCGTTCTCCGACAGAATACCGGGACTAGCGGGAGCAATGAGCAGTTCTTC
>TRBV7-3|TRBJ1-1|NA|NA
CASSPPGNTEAFF
TGTGCCAGCAGCCCCCCAGGGAACACTGAAGCTTTCTTT
>TRBV29-1|TRBJ2-1|NA|NA
CSVYRAGNEQFF
TGCAGCGTTTACAGGGCAGGCAATGAGCAGTTCTTC
>TRBV4-1|TRBJ2-2|NA|TRBD2
CASSQELYRLAGGGGELFF
TGCGCCAGCAGCCAAGAGTTATATCGGCTAGCGGGAGGAGGCGGGGAGCTGTTTTTT
>TRBV7-2|TRBJ2-5|few|NA
CASSLGPSSGTQYF
TGTGCCAGCAGCTTAGGCCCTAGTAGCGGGACCCAGTACTTC
>TRBV28|TRBJ2-7|once|NA
CASSPKRDSSVQYF
TGTGCCAGCAGTCCAAAGAGGGACTCAAGCGTGCAGTACTTC
>TRBV29-1|TRBJ1-2|NA|NA
CSVAPGSGVKTF
NA
>TRBV29-1|TRBJ2-3|NA|TRBD1
CSVQQGDRGIATQYF
TGCAGCGTCCAACAGGGGGACAGGGGGATAGCTACGCAGTATTTT
>TRBV9|TRBJ2-1|NA|TRBD1
CASSPMGDRANEQFF
TGTGCCAGCAGCCCTATGGGGGACAGGGCAAATGAGCAGTTCTTC
>TRBV6-5|TRBJ1-5|NA|NA
CASSAGFSQPQHF
TGTGCCAGCAGCGCAGGGTTTAGTCAGCCCCAGCATTTT
>TRBV12-3/TRBV12-4|TRBJ1-4|NA|TRBD1
CASSRRGLEKLFF
TGTGCCAGCAGTCGGAGGGGGCTTGAAAAACTGTTTTTT
>TRBV15|TRBJ2-2|NA|NA
CATSRGGYPAAKLFF
TGTGCCACCAGCAGAGGAGGGTACCCCGCCGCGAAGCTGTTTTTT
>TRBV4-1|TRBJ2-1|NA|NA
CASSQASSVSSYNEQFF
TGCGCCAGCAGCCAAGCGTCAAGCGTAAGCTCCTACAATGAGCAGTTCTTC
>TRBV18|TRBJ2-1|NA|TRBD2
CASSPPGLAFYNEQFF
TGTGCCAGCTCACCACCGGGACTAGCGTTCTACAATGAGCAGTTCTTC
>TRBV28|TRBJ2-4|NA|NA
CASSLPGTKNIQYF
TGTGCCAGCAGTTTACCAGGGACCAAAAACATTCAGTACTTC
>TRBV7-2|TRBJ1-5|NA|NA
CASSPTFPSNQPQHF
TGTGCCAGCAGCCCTACCTTCCCTAGCAATCAGCCCCAGCATTTT
>TRBV10-3|TRBJ1-2|once|NA
CAIRTDNYGYTF
TGTGCCATCAGGACAGATAACTATGGCTACACCTTC
>TRBV5-4|TRBJ1-2|NA|NA
CASSLATAGYGYTF
TGTGCCAGCAGCTTGGCTACGGCAGGGTATGGCTACACCTTC
>TRBV12-5|TRBJ2-3|NA|TRBD2
CASGLGLAVSDTQYF
TGTGCTAGTGGTTTGGGACTAGCGGTGTCGGATACGCAGTATTTT
>TRBV7-2|TRBJ2-5|once|NA
CASSLEGSAGRETQYF
TGTGCCAGCAGCTTAGAAGGCAGCGCGGGACGAGAGACCCAGTACTTC
>TRBV5-1|TRBJ1-1|NA|NA
CASSPYSEALDTEAFF
TGCGCCAGCAGCCCCTATAGTGAGGCCCTGGACACTGAAGCTTTCTTT
>TRBV18|TRBJ2-3|NA|TRBD2
CASSPKLAGSTDTQYF
TGTGCCAGCTCACCTAAGCTAGCGGGTAGCACAGATACGCAGTATTTT
>TRBV28|TRBJ2-4|few|NA
CASSLVDIHIQYF
TGTGCCAGCAGCCTCGTAGACATCCACATTCAGTACTTC
>TRBV18|TRBJ2-5|NA|TRBD2
CASSLAGGGETQYF
TGTGCCAGCTCACTAGCGGGAGGTGGTGAGACCCAGTACTTC
>TRBV25-1|TRBJ2-1|NA|TRBD2
CASSEWTSGSYNEQFF
TGTGCCAGCAGTGAATGGACTAGCGGCTCCTACAATGAGCAGTTCTTC
>TRBV5-1|TRBJ2-1|NA|TRBD2
CASSLRTSGPYNEQFF
TGCGCCAGCAGCTTGAGGACTAGCGGGCCCTACAATGAGCAGTTCTTC
>TRBV19|TRBJ2-3|NA|TRBD2
CASDPPLGLAGVTDTQYF
TGTGCCAGTGACCCCCCTCTGGGACTAGCGGGAGTGACAGATACGCAGTATTTT
>TRBV14|TRBJ1-2|NA|TRBD1
CASSRDSNYGYTF
TGTGCCAGCAGCCGGGACAGCAACTATGGCTACACCTTC
>TRBV7-2|TRBJ1-3|NA|TRBD1
CASSPGTGASGNTIYF
TGTGCCAGCAGCCCCGGGACAGGGGCCTCTGGAAACACCATATATTTT
>TRBV7-9|TRBJ1-4|once|NA
CASGPGTANEKLFF
TGTGCCAGTGGACCCGGGACTGCTAATGAAAAACTGTTTTTT
>TRBV24-1|TRBJ2-3|NA|NA
CATSDSYIDTQYF
TGTGCCACCAGTGACTCTTACATCGATACGCAGTATTTT
>TRBV28|TRBJ2-3|NA|NA
CASSPSLGRITTQYF
TGTGCCAGCAGTCCCAGTTTGGGGAGAATCACAACGCAGTATTTT